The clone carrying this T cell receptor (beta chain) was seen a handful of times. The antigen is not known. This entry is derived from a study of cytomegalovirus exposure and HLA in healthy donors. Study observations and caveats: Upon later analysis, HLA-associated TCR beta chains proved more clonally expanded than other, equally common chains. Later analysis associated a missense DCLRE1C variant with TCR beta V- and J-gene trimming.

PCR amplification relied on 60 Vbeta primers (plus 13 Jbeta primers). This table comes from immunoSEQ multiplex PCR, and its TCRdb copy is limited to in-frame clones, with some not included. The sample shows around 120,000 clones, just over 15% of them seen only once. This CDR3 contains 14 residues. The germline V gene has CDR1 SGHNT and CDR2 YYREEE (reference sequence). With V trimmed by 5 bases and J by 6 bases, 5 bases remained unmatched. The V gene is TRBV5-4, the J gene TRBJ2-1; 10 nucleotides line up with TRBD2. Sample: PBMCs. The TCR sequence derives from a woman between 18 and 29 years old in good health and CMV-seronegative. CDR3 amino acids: CASRLAGGGNEQFF. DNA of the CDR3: TGTGCCAGCAGATTAGCGGGGGGCGGCAATGAGCAGTTCTTC.